A selection of T cell receptor beta chains follows, all from one sample in a study of T cell repertoires in cytomegalovirus infection. Each CDR3 protein is one row after TCRdb ran MiXCR on the reads. The profile shows around 25,000 distinct CDR3 sequences, 20% to 25% of them singletons. Their antigens are not known. The sequences come from CD8+ T cells from cultured PBMCs, collected from culture after CMV antigen stimulation. All receptors come from a human donor in good health (CMV status not recorded). Some clones in this sample may be carry-over from other donors' samples. The CDR3 runs from the conserved cysteine through the conserved F or W. Only part of the rows carry a size: once, few, many, or a class if the clone is expanded.

V gene	J gene	clone size	CDR3 protein
TRBV12-3/TRBV12-4	TRBJ2-7	few	CASSYGQGSYEQYF
TRBV7-9	TRBJ1-2	few	CASSSDGDRHGYTF
TRBV19	TRBJ1-6	once	CASRPPGHSSYNSPLHF
TRBV6-5	TRBJ1-2	few	CASSLVGASYTF
TRBV20-1	TRBJ1-5	many	CSATGEYSNQPQHF
TRBV7-6	TRBJ2-2	NA	CASSYGQGAGELFF
TRBV12-3/TRBV12-4	TRBJ2-7	NA	CTSSLSPDEQYF
TRBV12-3/TRBV12-4	TRBJ2-7	NA	CASSLRGVASYEQYF
TRBV7-9	TRBJ2-5	few	CASSLRQETQYF
TRBV5-6	TRBJ2-7	once	CASSRGAVNSYEQYF
TRBV20-1	TRBJ2-7	NA	CSARDQGHEQYF
TRBV18	TRBJ1-1	NA	CASSPPRGGTLNTEAFF
TRBV7-8	TRBJ2-2	many	CASSFRSTSHTGELFF
TRBV29-1	TRBJ1-2	NA	CSVPEGARDGYTF
TRBV12-3/TRBV12-4	TRBJ2-1	NA	CASGLGPTREQFF
TRBV5-4	TRBJ2-3	few	CASSQPGQGSYTQYF
TRBV7-6	TRBJ1-6	many	CASRIENWSPLHF
TRBV20-1	TRBJ1-2	many	CSVKHLGLNNGYTF
TRBV20-1	TRBJ1-6	NA	CSARDPGRGDSPLHF
TRBV12-3/TRBV12-4	TRBJ2-1	many	CASSFWGAQRNEQFF
TRBV5-5	TRBJ2-7	few	CASSLRVGQLSYEQYF
TRBV27	TRBJ2-3	NA	CASSLSITDTQYF
TRBV11-2	TRBJ2-3	once	CASSWIRTSGRALSPDTQYF
TRBV6-1	TRBJ2-7	many	CASSEGSEYEQYF
TRBV7-9	TRBJ2-7	many	CASSLGREGRYEQYF
TRBV6-1	TRBJ2-7	many	CASSTGKSTYEQYF
TRBV7-3	TRBJ2-1	many	CASSPRRGSYNEQFF
TRBV10-3	TRBJ2-1	few	CAISEPGPKAAYNEQFF
TRBV4-3	TRBJ2-1	NA	CASSQDLDGLAGGHSVDEQFF
TRBV20-1	TRBJ2-3	many	CSARVRPLTGSSTDTQYF
TRBV10-3	TRBJ2-1	NA	CAITVTSGRNNEQFF
TRBV7-6	TRBJ2-6	many	CASSSNPYPFSGANVLTF
TRBV18	TRBJ2-7	NA	CASSGVGVDEQYF
TRBV7-9	TRBJ2-3	few	CASSLELASDTQYF
TRBV4-1	TRBJ1-2	NA	CASSFDPGPRNNYGYTF
TRBV6-6	TRBJ2-1	few	CASSYSQGPYNEQFF
TRBV20-1	TRBJ2-2	NA	CSARSGRTNTGELFF
TRBV27	TRBJ1-1	few	CASSLTAGAEAFF
TRBV19	TRBJ2-3	few	CATKTGYTDTQYF
TRBV10-3	TRBJ1-5	NA	CAISPGYSNQPQHF
TRBV18	TRBJ1-1	NA	CASSTYPGQGYVGRGRLNTAAFF
TRBV2	TRBJ1-6	few	CASSNSGTGLYNSPLHF
TRBV11-2	TRBJ2-7	NA	CASSLDRDRGLYEQYF
TRBV7-6	TRBJ1-1	NA	CASSLAGGQMNTEAFF
TRBV5-1	TRBJ2-1	few	CASSWGLAGGRYNEQFF
TRBV2	TRBJ2-7	NA	CASSPPGQEQYF
TRBV7-8	TRBJ2-7	many	CASSHPLGESSYEQYF
TRBV27	TRBJ2-3	NA	CASATTGLRATDTQYF
TRBV7-2	TRBJ1-2	many	CASSSWGARYGYTF
TRBV6-6	TRBJ1-6	NA	CASSPTLYSPLNSPLHF
TRBV15	TRBJ2-6	many	CATSRADPTGLANVLTF
TRBV10-3	TRBJ1-3	NA	CAIRGVAGTNGTIYF
TRBV20-1	TRBJ1-5	few	CSARLSENQPQHF
TRBV6-5	TRBJ2-7	many	CASSYGTPGDEQYF
TRBV7-9	TRBJ2-3	many	CASSRQVYEQDTQYF